The 11 T cell receptor beta chains below were found in one sample sequenced in a study of PD-1 blockade in classical Hodgkin lymphoma. Every one of the patients relapsed after autologous stem cell transplantation (brentuximab vedotin exposure was variable). Here immunoSEQ multiplex PCR was the method, and the copy in TCRdb shows in-frame clones only, minus some. This sample yields some 16,000 clones, of which around four fifths are seen a single time; around 37% belongs to the top ten. Material: peripheral blood mononuclear cells (PBMCs), obtained before the second cycle of nivolumab. The receptors originated from a human donor with classical Hodgkin lymphoma.

The chain couples TRBV5-1 to TRBJ1-6; D is perhaps TRBD1 (5 bases). Germline assignment: CDR1 SGHRS and CDR2 YFSETQ. This CDR3 contains 14 residues. Between the trimmed V and J ends, which lost 6 bases and 8 bases, there was a span of 15 bases. The CDR3 DNA sequence: TGCGCCAGCAAGAGGATAGGGGAAGATTCACCCCTCCACTTT. Protein: CASKRIGEDSPLHF.

The rearrangement joins TRBV4-2 to TRBJ1-1, with D tentatively TRBD1 (6 bases). The CDR3 extends over 15 amino acids. The germline gives CDR1 LGHNA, CDR2 YNFKEQ. The V end lost 0 bases, the J end lost 1 base, and 9 bases lay between the germline ends. CDR3 in DNA: TGTGCCAGCAGCCAAGACGGGGGGGCGAACACTGAAGCTTTCTTT. This translates into CASSQDGGANTEAFF.

V and J are TRBV7-3 and TRBJ1-1; weak D call: TRBD1 (6 bases). The germline V gene encodes CDR1 SGHTA and CDR2 FQGTGA. CDR3 length: 15 amino acids. The V end was cut by 2 bases, the J end by 1 base, with 11 bases between. CDR3 sequence (DNA): TGTGCCAGCAGCTTACGGCAGGGGAAGAACACTGAAGCTTTCTTT. Protein sequence: CASSLRQGKNTEAFF.

This sequence joins TRBV7-9 and TRBJ1-1; TRBD1 is a possible D gene (5 bases). CDR1 and CDR2 (germline): SEHNR, FQNEAQ (reference sequence). CDR3 length: 16 amino acids. V lost 4 bases and J 8 bases, leaving 23 bases between the germline ends. The DNA of the CDR3 is TGTGCCAGCAGCTACGGGACGGTGGGCAGGGCCGAGGAAGCTTTCTTT. It yields the protein CASSYGTVGRAEEAFF.

This clone is medium-sized within its sample. The rearrangement links TRBV5-1 to TRBJ2-2; possible D gene TRBD1, 5 bases. CDR3 length: 15 residues. With 0 bases removed from V and 1 base from J, the gap between germline ends came to 7 bases. CDR1 SGHRS and CDR2 YFSETQ come from the germline V gene. The CDR3 sequence is CASSLGQLNTGELFF. For the CDR3, the DNA is TGCGCCAGCAGCTTGGGACAGCTGAACACCGGGGAGCTGTTTTTT.

This sequence joins TRBV7-9 and TRBJ2-1; 13 bases are a match to TRBD2. The CDR3 runs 18 residues. Germline CDR1 reads SEHNR; CDR2 reads FQNEAQ (reference sequence). After removal of 5 bases from V and 0 bases from J, the junction contained 7 bases not matched to a gene. In DNA, the CDR3 is TGTGCCAGCAGCAGACTAGCGGGGGGAGAACTCTCCTACAATGAGCAGTTCTTC. Translating gives CASSRLAGGELSYNEQFF.

This clone appeared once. The J gene is TRBJ1-1, the V gene TRBV5-1; weak D call: TRBD1 (5 bases). CDR3 length: 13 residues. The germline gives CDR1 SGHRS, CDR2 YFSETQ. The germline V and J ends were trimmed by 4 bases and 4 bases, with 11 bases remaining between them. The CDR3 DNA reads TGCGCCAGCAGCGATCAGGGCAGCACTGAAGCTTTCTTT. Amino acid sequence: CASSDQGSTEAFF.

The chain links TRBV7-9 to TRBJ1-2; no definite D call. CDR1 SEHNR and CDR2 FQNEAQ come from the germline V gene (reference sequence). Trimming cost V 5 bases and J 5 bases, with 9 bases left between them. The CDR3 loop spans 12 amino acids. CDR3 in amino acids: CASSDIPYGYTF. The CDR3 DNA is TGTGCCAGCAGCGACATCCCTTATGGCTACACCTTC.

This clone was detected only once. CDR3 DNA: TGTGCCAGCAGCTTAAGGGCTGGGGTTAACACTGAAGCTTTCTTT. Its translation: CASSLRAGVNTEAFF. V is TRBV13 and J is TRBJ1-1; unclear D gene. Germline V gene lookup returns CDR1 PRHDT and CDR2 FYEKMQ (reference sequence). The V end lost 2 bases, the J end lost 2 bases, and 12 bases lay between the germline ends. The CDR3 is 15 amino acids.

The V call is TRBV7-2, the J call TRBJ2-7, with a weak D call TRBD2 (5 bases). The V end was cut by 1 base, the J end by 0 bases, with 10 bases between. CDR1 SGHTA and CDR2 FQGNSA come from the germline V gene. This CDR3 has 15 residues. The DNA of the CDR3 is TGTGCCAGCAGCTTAGTACGGGGTAGCTCCTACGAGCAGTACTTC. This translates into CASSLVRGSSYEQYF.

The V call is TRBV28, the J call TRBJ1-2; D unclear. The CDR3 runs 14 residues. Germline values: CDR1 MDHEN, CDR2 SYDVKM. V was trimmed by 10 bases and J by 7 bases, leaving 22 bases between them. CDR3 nucleotide sequence: TGTGCCACCCTTCTACCCAACAGTCTTGCTGGCTACACCTTC. As protein: CATLLPNSLAGYTF.